The 6 T cell receptor beta chains in this list originate from one sample, sequenced in a study of neurological immune-mediated disorders. TCRdb re-called the 5' RACE reads with MiXCR, one entry per CDR3 protein. This table has about 31,000 distinct CDR3 sequences, approximately 12% appearing once. The time point here: technical triplicate 2. Material for sequencing was CD4+ T cells from blood. These receptors all stem from a female donor with HTLV-1-associated myelopathy (HAM/TSP).

This clonotype was seen ten or more times. The gene calls are TRBV20-1 and TRBJ2-1, with 9 bases that match TRBD1. Per germline, CDR1 DFQATT and CDR2 SNEGSKA (reference sequence). With V trimmed by 3 bases and J by 3 bases, 9 bases remained unmatched. The CDR3 consists of 16 residues. In nucleotides, the CDR3 is TGCAGTGCTAGCGAACTGGGACAGGGATACTACAATGAGCAGTTCTTC. The encoded protein is CSASELGQGYYNEQFF.

The chain has TRBV20-1 and TRBJ2-7; TRBD2 aligns across 15 bases. The CDR3 consists of 18 residues. J was trimmed by 0 bases and V by 2 bases; bases with no gene match: 8. From germline, CDR1 is DFQATT and CDR2 SNEGSKA (reference sequence). The CDR3 DNA reads as TGCAGTGCTAGACCGACCGGGACTAGCGGGGGGTACTCCTACGAGCAGTACTTC. Amino acids: CSARPTGTSGGYSYEQYF.

In this sample, this clonotype turned up many times. This chain uses TRBV4-1 with TRBJ2-1; TRBD2 aligns across 10 bases. The CDR3 contains 18 residues. The junction had 13 bases not matched to a gene; V was cut back by 0 bases and J by 8 bases. In germline, CDR1 is MGHRA, CDR2 YSYEKL. The CDR3 DNA is TGCGCCAGCAGCCAAGAATACCTAAGCGGGGGGGCCGGCGATGAGCAGTTCTTC. Translation gives CASSQEYLSGGAGDEQFF.

This clonotype occurred many times. The rearrangement uses TRBV5-5 and TRBJ2-3; 7 bases are a match to TRBD2. This CDR3 region has 14 residues. J gave up 6 bases and V 4 bases, and 8 bases lay outside the gene matches. The germline V gene encodes CDR1 SGHKS and CDR2 YYEKEE (reference sequence). The CDR3 nucleotides are TGTGCCAGCAGCCCTTACCAGACTAGCGATACGCAGTATTTT. It translates to CASSPYQTSDTQYF.

This clonotype was recorded many times. This sequence joins TRBV5-1 and TRBJ2-3; a weak D match, TRBD2 (6 bases). V lost 0 bases and J lost 2, with 16 bases in between. This CDR3 has 17 residues. In germline, CDR1 is SGHRS, CDR2 YFSETQ. The CDR3 protein is CASSLVRPSAITDTQYF. The CDR3 DNA follows: TGCGCCAGCAGCTTGGTTCGGCCTAGCGCGATCACAGATACGCAGTATTTT. The entire variable domain, with the rest obtained from reference TRBV5-1 and TRBJ2-3, is as follows: KAGVTQTPRYLIKTRGQQVTLSCSPISGHRSVSWYQQTPGQGLQFLFEYFSETQRNKGNFPGRFSGRQFSNSRSEMNVSTLELGDSALYLCASSLVRPSAITDTQYFGPGTRLTVL.

This clonotype has ten or more counts. This chain connects TRBV4-1 to TRBJ2-5; TRBD2 aligns across 7 bases. The CDR3 runs to 16 residues. Germline V lookup: CDR1 MGHRA, CDR2 YSYEKL. J lost 1 base, V lost 2 bases, and 7 bases had no gene match. CDR3 amino acids: CASSQRTPSGQETQYF. In nucleotides, the CDR3 is TGCGCCAGCAGCCAACGAACCCCTAGCGGCCAAGAGACCCAGTACTTC.